This T cell receptor (beta chain) originates from a study of blood T cells in healthy people across ages. Findings and caveats of the study: Aged donors had fewer naive CD4+ cells and lower diversity than long-lived donors.

With V trimmed by 5 bases and J by 11 bases, 17 bases remained unmatched. CDR3 length equals 16 residues. The germline V gene encodes CDR1 LGHDT and CDR2 YNNKEL (reference sequence). For this clonotype: Its antigen is unidentified.

For the second PCR, which ran for roughly 6 to 12 cycles, a sample-barcoded 5' primer and a J-beta primer mix were used. Every cDNA molecule carried a tag from a template-switch adaptor bearing 12 random nucleotides. Sequencing recovered at least 3 million CDR3-containing paired-end reads from each sample. TCRdb reanalysed the 5' RACE reads using MiXCR and keeps one entry per CDR3 protein. The sample has over 500,000 distinct CDR3 sequences; approximately 52% are singletons. The sequenced material came from blood. The receptor comes from a woman older than 75 in good health. The V call is TRBV3-1, the J call TRBJ2-5; the match to TRBD2 covers 10 bases. In DNA, the CDR3 is TGTGCCAGCAGCTATGGTAGGACTAGCGGAAACAATGAGCAGTACTTC. Amino acid sequence: CASSYGRTSGNNEQYF.